These T cell receptor beta chains were read from a single sample in a study of T cell responses to AZD1222 COVID-19 vaccine. The assay was immunoSEQ multiplex PCR, and TCRdb's table has in-frame clones only and misses some. The repertoire holds approximately 180,000 clones, with over 85% as singletons. Specimen: peripheral blood, collected 28 days after the second dose of the MenACWY control vaccine. The receptors derive from an adult who received the MenACWY meningococcal vaccine as a control. Each CDR3 is given with its conserved first and last residue. D genes are given only for firm matches. Expanded clones are given a class, and other clones once, few, many or no size at all.

v_call	d_call	clone_size	j_call	cdr3_nt	cdr3_aa
TRBV18	.	.	TRBJ1-5	TGTGCCAGCTCACCTTATTCCGACGGGTCCCAGCATTTT	CASSPYSDGSQHF
TRBV6-4	.	few	TRBJ1-1	TGTGCCAGCAGTGATGCGGGGTCGAACACTGAAGCTTTCTTT	CASSDAGSNTEAFF
TRBV12-1	.	.	TRBJ2-5	TGTGCCAGCAGCTTCGGGGGGGCCGGGGAGACCCAGTACTTC	CASSFGGAGETQYF
TRBV5-1	.	.	TRBJ2-1	TGCGCCAGCAGCAGGGACAATGTCAATGAGCAGTTCTTC	CASSRDNVNEQFF
TRBV5-5	.	.	TRBJ1-2	TGTGCCAGCAGCTTTGGGAACTATGGCTACACCTTC	CASSFGNYGYTF
TRBV30	TRBD1	.	TRBJ2-7	TGTGCCTGGAGTGTAAGGGACAGGGGACCCTACGAGCAGTACTTC	CAWSVRDRGPYEQYF
TRBV12-3/TRBV12-4	TRBD1	.	TRBJ1-2	TGTGCCAGCAGTTTGGACAGGGGCTATGGCTACACCTTC	CASSLDRGYGYTF
TRBV5-6	.	.	TRBJ2-2	TGTGCCAGCAGCTTGAAGACGGGGGCGACCACCGGGGAGCTGTTTTTT	CASSLKTGATTGELFF
TRBV11-2	.	.	TRBJ2-3	TGTGCCAGCAGCCCAAACACAGCAACTACAGATACGCAGTATTTT	CASSPNTATTDTQYF
TRBV21-1	.	.	TRBJ1-3	TGTGCCAGCAGCAAAGGTCAGGGATACACCATATATTTT	CASSKGQGYTIYF
TRBV18	TRBD1	.	TRBJ1-1	TGTGCCAGCTCACCGGACAGGGGGACTGAAGCTTTCTTT	CASSPDRGTEAFF
TRBV6-1	.	.	TRBJ1-3	TGTGCCAGCAGTGAGGAGGGCTTAACTGGAAACACCATATATTTT	CASSEEGLTGNTIYF
TRBV12-3/TRBV12-4	.	.	TRBJ1-1	TGTGCCAGCGGGCCCCGGGAGGCCACTGAAGCTTTCTTT	CASGPREATEAFF
TRBV4-1	.	.	TRBJ2-5	TGCGCCAGCAGCCAAACGACAGTCCAAGAGACCCAGTACTTC	CASSQTTVQETQYF
TRBV4-1	.	.	TRBJ1-5	TGCGCCAGCAGCCAAGAGGCACAGGGATATCCGCCCCAGCATTTT	CASSQEAQGYPPQHF
TRBV18	.	.	TRBJ2-1	TGTGCCAGCTCACCACCTAACGTTGACAATGAGCAGTTCTTC	CASSPPNVDNEQFF
TRBV29-1	.	.	TRBJ1-3	TGCAGCGTTGAAAAGGGGGTTGGAGACACCATATATTTT	CSVEKGVGDTIYF
TRBV7-2	.	.	TRBJ1-1	TGTGCCAGCAGCTTGGGCCAGGGAAGGACTGAAGCTTTCTTT	CASSLGQGRTEAFF
TRBV7-8	TRBD1	.	TRBJ1-5	TGTGCCAGCAGCTTAAGAGGGGGACAGAGTATCTATAGCAATCAGCCCCAGCATTTT	CASSLRGGQSIYSNQPQHF
TRBV6-5	TRBD1	.	TRBJ1-1	TGTGCCAGCAGGCGACAGGGTGTGAACACTGAAGCTTTCTTT	CASRRQGVNTEAFF
TRBV27	.	.	TRBJ1-4	TGTGCCAGCAGTTTTAAAGGGCTCAATGAAAAACTGTTTTTT	CASSFKGLNEKLFF
TRBV5-6	TRBD2	.	TRBJ2-7	TGTGCCAGCAGCTTGGGACCGGGACTAGACTACGAGCAGTACTTC	CASSLGPGLDYEQYF
TRBV7-2	.	.	TRBJ1-3	TGTGCCAGCAGCTTAGGGGGGGGGCCTGGAAACACCATATATTTT	CASSLGGGPGNTIYF
TRBV19	.	.	TRBJ2-6	TGTGCCAGTAGCGACCTCGTGGTCTCTGGGGCCAACGTCCTGACTTTC	CASSDLVVSGANVLTF
TRBV15	.	.	TRBJ2-4	TGTGCCACCAGCGGACACCGAGACATTCAGTACTTC	CATSGHRDIQYF
TRBV19	.	.	TRBJ1-2	TGTGCCAGTAGCCAGGGCCCCTATGGCTACACCTTC	CASSQGPYGYTF
TRBV15	TRBD1	.	TRBJ1-4	TGTGCCACCAGCAAGACAGGGATTAATGAAAAACTGTTTTTT	CATSKTGINEKLFF
TRBV6-6	.	once	TRBJ2-2	TGTGCCAGCAGTCGGGTAGTTTACAGGGTCGGCGGGGAGCTGTTTTTT	CASSRVVYRVGGELFF
TRBV30	.	.	TRBJ2-2	TGTGCCTGGAGTGTATCGGCCAGGATTACCGGGGAGCTGTTTTTT	CAWSVSARITGELFF
TRBV24-1	TRBD1	.	TRBJ1-2	TGTGCCACCAGTGATTCAAGCGGGACAGGCTATGGCTACACCTTC	CATSDSSGTGYGYTF
TRBV6-5	.	.	TRBJ1-1	TGTGCCAGCACCCCAAGGTGGTTAAGGACCACTGAAGCTTTCTTT	CASTPRWLRTTEAFF
TRBV4-1	TRBD1	.	TRBJ1-2	TGCGCCAGCAGCCAAGTTCTGGGGACAGTTACGACTAACTATGGCTACACCTTC	CASSQVLGTVTTNYGYTF
TRBV12-5	.	.	TRBJ2-3	TGTGCTAGTGGTTCCCGTGGAGTGGCCCACACAGATACGCAGTATTTT	CASGSRGVAHTDTQYF
TRBV12-3/TRBV12-4	.	.	TRBJ2-2	TGTGCCAGCAGTCCCCAAACCGGGGAGCTGTTTTTT	CASSPQTGELFF
TRBV3-1/TRBV3-2	.	.	TRBJ1-1	TGTGCCAGCAGCGTTTTCTCGGAGGCGAACACTGAAGCTTTCTTT	CASSVFSEANTEAFF
TRBV29-1	TRBD1	.	TRBJ1-1	TGCAGCGGCGGGACAGGTTTCGGAGAGGCTTTCTTT	CSGGTGFGEAFF
TRBV5-5	TRBD1	.	TRBJ1-2	TGTGCCAGCAGCGGTGGACAGGTTTTCAACTATGGCTACACCTTC	CASSGGQVFNYGYTF
TRBV6-2/TRBV6-3	TRBD1	.	TRBJ1-2	TGTGCCAGCAGCCCCGGGACAGACTACTATGGCTACACCTTC	CASSPGTDYYGYTF
TRBV7-7	.	.	TRBJ2-6	TGTGCCAGCAGCTCGAGGGGGGCCAACGTCCTGACTTTC	CASSSRGANVLTF
TRBV6-5	.	.	TRBJ1-5	TGTGCCAGCAGTCGCCGGGGGGGGAGCAATCAGCCCCAGCATTTT	CASSRRGGSNQPQHF
TRBV18	.	.	TRBJ1-2	TGTGCCAGCTCACCAATTCAACGAAACACAGACTATGGCTACACCTTC	CASSPIQRNTDYGYTF
TRBV7-2	.	.	TRBJ1-1	TGTGCCAGCAGCTTAGGAAGCAGGAGGTCTTTCTTT	CASSLGSRRSFF
TRBV12-3/TRBV12-4	.	.	TRBJ2-7	TGTGCCAGCAGTCGGCGACAAGCCTACGAGCAGTACTTC	CASSRRQAYEQYF
TRBV30	.	.	TRBJ2-2	TGTGCCTGGAGTGAACAGGTCACCGGGGAGCTGTTTTTT	CAWSEQVTGELFF
TRBV12-3/TRBV12-4	.	.	TRBJ1-2	TGTGCCAGCAGTAGGGATACCTATGGCTACACCTTC	CASSRDTYGYTF
TRBV29-1	.	.	TRBJ1-5	TGCAGCGCAATCCTAGAGAATCAGCCCCAGCATTTT	CSAILENQPQHF
TRBV6-1	.	.	TRBJ1-6	TGTGCCAGCAGTGAACTGATCGGCGGTGGAGGACCCCTCCACTTT	CASSELIGGGGPLHF